The 14 T cell receptor beta chains given below trace back to one sample, sequenced in a study of PD-L1 blockade in urothelial cancer. Data came from immunoSEQ multiplex PCR; TCRdb stores just in-frame clones and leaves some out. The sample carries under 70,000 clones, around four fifths recorded once. Time point: pretreatment peripheral blood. This material consisted of PBMCs, taken around atezolizumab (anti-PD-L1) treatment. These receptors were collected from a man between 70 and 80 years old with urothelial cancer.

V and J are TRBV4-3 and TRBJ2-1; 7 bases align to TRBD1. The germline V gene encodes CDR1 LGHNA and CDR2 YSLEER. The trim removed 3 bases at V and 0 bases at J, leaving 8 bases unmatched. CDR3 length: 17 residues. CDR3 bases: TGCGCCAGCAGCCAGCCCCAGGGACAGAGCTCCTACAATGAGCAGTTCTTC. Residues: CASSQPQGQSSYNEQFF.

The chain couples TRBV29-1 to TRBJ1-2, with unresolved D. CDR3 length: 14 amino acids. V lost 0 bases to trimming and J lost 6 bases, with 14 bases between them. CDR1 SQVTM and CDR2 ANQGSEA come from the germline V gene. CDR3 DNA sequence: TGCAGCGTTGAAGATAACGGCCCCGAGGATGGCTACACCTTC. This gives the protein CSVEDNGPEDGYTF. Looking up the rest from reference TRBV29-1 and TRBJ1-2 gives the full variable domain: SAVISQKPSRDICQRGTSLTIQCQVDSQVTMMFWYRQQPGQSLTLIATANQGSEATYESGFVIDKFPISRPNLTFSTLTVSNMSPEDSSIYLCSVEDNGPEDGYTFGSGTRLTVV.

The sample holds a few counts of this clone. Compared with germline, one end of the junction differs, possibly owing to a read error. The chain has TRBV30 and TRBJ2-7, with 7 bases matching TRBD2. CDR3 length: 14 amino acids. The germline gives CDR1 GTSNPN, CDR2 SVGIG (reference sequence). The CDR3 DNA reads TGTGCCTGGAGTGTATTTAAGGGGACTAAGAGTCTTGGGTTC. Protein: CAWSVFKGTKSLGF.

A single count supports this clone. The V gene is TRBV28, the J gene TRBJ1-1; TRBD1 agrees at 10 bases. V gave up 2 bases and J gave up 3 bases; unmatched junction bases: 6. Germline V gives CDR1 MDHEN, CDR2 SYDVKM. The CDR3 extends over 16 amino acids. The CDR3 DNA reads TGTGCCAGCAGTTTAGCGACAGGGGGCACGGACACTGAAGCTTTCTTT. The encoded protein is CASSLATGGTDTEAFF.

The sample holds a few counts of this clone. The V gene is TRBV6-4, the J gene TRBJ1-1; D is undetermined. Germline CDR1 MRHNA, CDR2 SNTAGT. With 6 bases removed from V and 4 bases from J, the gap between germline ends came to 12 bases. The CDR3 covers 13 residues. This chain's CDR3 is CASRRSGFTEAFF. The DNA of the CDR3 is TGTGCCAGCAGGCGATCAGGATTCACTGAAGCTTTCTTT.

The J gene is TRBJ1-5, the V gene TRBV30; D remains unclear. The CDR3 runs to 13 residues. CDR1 is GTSNPN, CDR2 SVGIG, per germline (reference sequence). V was clipped by 2 bases and J by 4 bases, with 9 bases between them. The CDR3 region is CAWSRGINQPQHF. The CDR3 DNA sequence: TGTGCCTGGAGTAGAGGGATTAATCAGCCCCAGCATTTT. Complete variable domain (other parts from reference TRBV30 and TRBJ1-5): SQTIHQWPATLVQPVGSPLSLECTVEGTSNPNLYWYRQAAGRGLQLLFYSVGIGQISSEVPQNLSASRPQDRQFILSSKKLLLSDSGFYLCAWSRGINQPQHFGDGTRLSIL.

This clone was seen just once. The chain uses TRBV11-2 and TRBJ1-2; 7 bases line up with TRBD1. Trimming removed 5 bases from V and 3 bases from J; junction bases left unmatched: 9. The CDR3 is 15 residues long. Germline loops: CDR1 SGHAT, CDR2 FQNNGV. The CDR3 DNA sequence: TGTGCCAGCAGCCGGGGGACAGAACCTTACTATGGCTACACCTTC. Translating it yields CASSRGTEPYYGYTF.

V is TRBV19 and J is TRBJ2-5; 10 bases fit TRBD1. Germline V CDR1 and CDR2: LNHDA, SQIVND (reference sequence). The CDR3 sequence is 14 residues long. The V gene end was trimmed by 6 bases and the J gene end by 8 bases; junction bases not matched to a gene: 9. CDR3 residues: CASRETGGGQTQYF. The CDR3, as DNA: TGTGCCAGTAGAGAGACAGGGGGCGGCCAAACCCAGTACTTC. Together with reference TRBV19 and TRBJ2-5, the CDR3 gives the full variable domain: DGGITQSPKYLFRKEGQNVTLSCEQNLNHDAMYWYRQDPGQGLRLIYYSQIVNDFQKGDIAEGYSVSREKKESFPLTVTSAQKNPTAFYLCASRETGGGQTQYFGPGTRLLVL.

The genes are TRBV7-2 and TRBJ2-1; D unresolved. The V and J ends lost 2 bases and 8 bases respectively, with 4 bases between them. Germline V gene sequence: CDR1 SGHTA, CDR2 FQGNSA. The CDR3 is 11 amino acids. Here the CDR3 reads CASSLNYEQFF. The CDR3, as DNA: TGTGCCAGCAGCTTAAACTATGAGCAGTTCTTC.

The chain joins TRBV18 to TRBJ2-1; maybe TRBD2 (5 bases). CDR1 and CDR2 (germline): KGHSH, LQKENI. The CDR3 spans 12 residues. The V end was cut by 3 bases, the J end by 9 bases, with 9 bases between. CDR3 in amino acids: CASSPREVEQFF. The CDR3 DNA reads TGTGCCAGCTCACCGAGGGAAGTTGAGCAGTTCTTC.

The chain combines TRBV6-1 with TRBJ2-1, with TRBD2 identical over 7 bases. This CDR3 is 15 amino acids long. The ends lost 8 bases at V and 7 bases at J; junction bases unmatched: 14. Looked up from germline, CDR1 is MNHNS and CDR2 is SASEGT. CDR3 DNA: TGTGCCAGCTTCCCTGAGTGGGAGGGTGGAAATGAGCAGTTCTTC. Translation gives CASFPEWEGGNEQFF.

The J gene is TRBJ1-2, the V gene TRBV6-6, with 8 bases lining up with TRBD1. CDR3 length: 15 residues. V dropped 5 bases and J dropped 4; count of bases not matched to a gene: 9. In germline, CDR1 is MNHNY, CDR2 SVGAGI (reference sequence). The CDR3 loop is CASSPSGGYLYGYTF. CDR3 sequence (DNA): TGTGCCAGCAGTCCCTCAGGGGGCTATCTCTATGGCTACACCTTC.

V gene TRBV7-2 combines with J gene TRBJ2-3; no clear D gene. Looked up from germline, CDR1 is SGHTA and CDR2 is FQGNSA. There are 14 residues in the CDR3. V lost 4 bases and J lost 4, with 12 bases in between. As DNA, the CDR3 is TGTGCCAGCAGCTCCCCTGATGGGCCAGATACGCAGTATTTT. This gives the protein CASSSPDGPDTQYF.

The V and J genes are TRBV6-5 and TRBJ1-1; TRBD1 might be the D (6 bases). CDR1 MNHEY and CDR2 SVGAGI come from the germline V gene. The CDR3 covers 14 residues. V dropped 4 bases and J dropped 12 bases, with 21 bases sitting between them. This CDR3 reads CASSLDLQGTKTFF. The CDR3 DNA follows: TGTGCCAGCAGTTTAGATCTACAGGGAACGAAAACTTTCTTT.